This T cell receptor beta chain comes out of a study of spatial heterogeneity in lung cancer. Points from the study as a whole: Among tumor T cells, estimated coverage was roughly 7% for alpha chains and around 13% for beta chains. Counts of expanded alpha and beta TCRs within tumors tracked the tumor nonsynonymous mutation count. Ubiquitous and regional nonsynonymous mutations were tracked by counts of ubiquitous and regional expanded TCRs, respectively.

This clonotype was counted many times. Its antigen is still unknown. The CDR3 totals 12 residues. Per germline, CDR1 SEHNR and CDR2 FQNEAQ (reference sequence). Trimming removed 6 bases from V and 4 bases from J, with 4 bases in between. TCRdb redid the calling of the 5' RACE reads with MiXCR, one entry per CDR3 protein. Counted here are 100,000 or so distinct CDR3 sequences, approximately 4% occurring once; the ten biggest clones make up 21%. Time point indicated: sample taken at primary tumor resection. The authors sequenced whole RNA from tumor, nontumor lung or frozen PBMC without sorting. Sequenced here: lung tumor tissue, sampled at surgery. The sequence derives from a male donor with early-stage non-small cell lung cancer. V usage is TRBV7-9 and J usage is TRBJ2-6; unclear D gene. The chain's CDR3 is CASSLGANVLTF. CDR3 coding DNA: TGTGCCAGCAGTTTGGGGGCCAACGTCCTGACTTTC.